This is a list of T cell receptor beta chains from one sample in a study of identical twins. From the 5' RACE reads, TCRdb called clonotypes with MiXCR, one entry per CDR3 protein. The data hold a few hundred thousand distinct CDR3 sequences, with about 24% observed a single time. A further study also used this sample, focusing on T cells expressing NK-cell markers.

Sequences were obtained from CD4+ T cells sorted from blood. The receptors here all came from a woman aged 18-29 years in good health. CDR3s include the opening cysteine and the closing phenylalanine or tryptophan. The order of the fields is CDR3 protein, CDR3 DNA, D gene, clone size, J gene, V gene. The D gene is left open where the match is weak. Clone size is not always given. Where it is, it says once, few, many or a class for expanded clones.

CDR3 protein: CASSFGTSGYNEQFF
CDR3 DNA: TGTGCCAGCAGCTTTGGGACTAGCGGGTACAATGAGCAGTTCTTC
D gene: TRBD2
clone size: -
J gene: TRBJ2-1
V gene: TRBV11-3

CDR3 protein: CASSSIWDTDTQYF
CDR3 DNA: TGTGCCAGCTCGTCGATCTGGGACACAGATACGCAGTATTTT
D gene: -
clone size: -
J gene: TRBJ2-3
V gene: TRBV5-6

CDR3 protein: CASSLRVSGANVLTF
CDR3 DNA: TGTGCCAGCAGCTTACGGGTGTCTGGGGCCAACGTCCTGACTTTC
D gene: -
clone size: -
J gene: TRBJ2-6
V gene: TRBV7-2

CDR3 protein: CSARGARGPQETQYF
CDR3 DNA: TGCAGTGCTAGAGGCGCGCGAGGCCCCCAAGAGACCCAGTACTTC
D gene: -
clone size: -
J gene: TRBJ2-5
V gene: TRBV20-1

CDR3 protein: CASSVDSARDEQYF
CDR3 DNA: TGTGCCAGCAGCGTAGACTCCGCGCGGGACGAGCAGTACTTC
D gene: -
clone size: -
J gene: TRBJ2-7
V gene: TRBV9

CDR3 protein: CSARAGARMYSYEQYF
CDR3 DNA: TGCAGTGCTAGAGCCGGGGCCAGGATGTATTCCTACGAGCAGTACTTC
D gene: -
clone size: few
J gene: TRBJ2-7
V gene: TRBV20-1

CDR3 protein: CASKETRGNEKLFF
CDR3 DNA: TGTGCCAGCAAAGAGACGAGGGGAAATGAAAAACTGTTTTTT
D gene: -
clone size: once
J gene: TRBJ1-4
V gene: TRBV7-2

CDR3 protein: CASSLARGDEQFF
CDR3 DNA: TGTGCTAGCAGCTTAGCCCGGGGAGATGAGCAGTTCTTC
D gene: -
clone size: few
J gene: TRBJ2-1
V gene: TRBV7-7

CDR3 protein: CASSLGDRSTYEQYF
CDR3 DNA: TGCGCCAGCAGCTTGGGGGACAGGTCGACGTACGAGCAGTACTTC
D gene: TRBD1
clone size: -
J gene: TRBJ2-7
V gene: TRBV5-1

CDR3 protein: CASSLDRALRPYGNEQFF
CDR3 DNA: TGTGCCAGCAGCTTAGATCGGGCTTTAAGGCCCTATGGAAATGAGCAGTTCTTC
D gene: -
clone size: few
J gene: TRBJ2-1
V gene: TRBV11-2

CDR3 protein: CASSEVSGLTDTQYF
CDR3 DNA: TGTGCCAGCAGTGAGGTTAGCGGCCTCACAGATACGCAGTATTTT
D gene: -
clone size: -
J gene: TRBJ2-3
V gene: TRBV27

CDR3 protein: CASSLAHGSQETQYF
CDR3 DNA: TGTGCCAGCAGCTTAGCGCATGGGAGCCAGGAGACCCAGTACTTC
D gene: -
clone size: few
J gene: TRBJ2-5
V gene: TRBV7-9

CDR3 protein: CASSLGQGAVNTEAFF
CDR3 DNA: TGCGCCAGCAGCCTGGGACAGGGGGCGGTGAACACTGAAGCTTTCTTT
D gene: TRBD1
clone size: -
J gene: TRBJ1-1
V gene: TRBV5-1

CDR3 protein: CSARDSVTYEQYF
CDR3 DNA: TGCAGTGCTAGAGATTCAGTGACCTACGAGCAGTACTTC
D gene: -
clone size: -
J gene: TRBJ2-7
V gene: TRBV20-1

CDR3 protein: CSVESARGYEQYF
CDR3 DNA: TGCAGCGTTGAATCCGCCCGGGGCTACGAGCAGTACTTC
D gene: -
clone size: -
J gene: TRBJ2-7
V gene: TRBV29-1

CDR3 protein: CSARDRRLGSYEQYF
CDR3 DNA: TGCAGTGCTAGAGATCGTCGACTAGGCTCCTACGAGCAGTACTTC
D gene: -
clone size: few
J gene: TRBJ2-7
V gene: TRBV20-1

CDR3 protein: CSASGGNTEAFF
CDR3 DNA: TGCAGTGCTTCAGGGGGGAACACTGAAGCTTTCTTT
D gene: TRBD1
clone size: many
J gene: TRBJ1-1
V gene: TRBV20-1

CDR3 protein: CATSRDRVAGSNEQFF
CDR3 DNA: TGTGCCACCAGCAGAGATCGGGTAGCGGGGTCCAATGAGCAGTTCTTC
D gene: TRBD2
clone size: few
J gene: TRBJ2-1
V gene: TRBV15

CDR3 protein: CASSALDGGSYNEQFF
CDR3 DNA: TGCGCCAGCAGTGCTCTGGACGGGGGCTCCTACAATGAGCAGTTCTTC
D gene: -
clone size: -
J gene: TRBJ2-1
V gene: TRBV5-1

CDR3 protein: CASSGTRGTEAFF
CDR3 DNA: TGTGCCAGCAGTGGGACGCGCGGCACTGAAGCTTTCTTT
D gene: -
clone size: few
J gene: TRBJ1-1
V gene: TRBV2

CDR3 protein: CASSLVRYEQYF
CDR3 DNA: TGTGCCAGCAGCTTAGTTAGGTACGAGCAGTACTTC
D gene: -
clone size: few
J gene: TRBJ2-7
V gene: TRBV7-2

CDR3 protein: CASTNNGGGVAKNIQYF
CDR3 DNA: TGTGCCAGCACAAACAACGGAGGGGGGGTAGCCAAAAACATTCAGTACTTC
D gene: -
clone size: many
J gene: TRBJ2-4
V gene: TRBV6-1

CDR3 protein: CASSLEVGAGELFF
CDR3 DNA: TGTGCCAGCAGCTTGGAGGTGGGGGCCGGGGAGCTGTTTTTT
D gene: -
clone size: -
J gene: TRBJ2-2
V gene: TRBV5-6

CDR3 protein: CASSYQINTEAFF
CDR3 DNA: TGTGCCAGCAGTTACCAAATTAACACTGAAGCTTTCTTT
D gene: -
clone size: -
J gene: TRBJ1-1
V gene: TRBV6-5

CDR3 protein: CSARGMGGGVSVTDTQYF
CDR3 DNA: TGCAGTGCTAGAGGCATGGGGGGCGGGGTGTCTGTCACAGATACGCAGTATTTT
D gene: -
clone size: -
J gene: TRBJ2-3
V gene: TRBV20-1

CDR3 protein: CASSPGQAGEQFF
CDR3 DNA: TGTGCCAGCAGTCCCGGACAGGCCGGTGAGCAGTTCTTC
D gene: TRBD1
clone size: -
J gene: TRBJ2-1
V gene: TRBV7-2

CDR3 protein: CASSLAGQGPYEQYF
CDR3 DNA: TGTGCCAGCAGCTTGGCAGGACAGGGCCCCTACGAGCAGTACTTC
D gene: TRBD1
clone size: few
J gene: TRBJ2-7
V gene: TRBV5-6

CDR3 protein: CASSFGTSGYSYEQYF
CDR3 DNA: TGTGCCAGCAGCTTTGGGACTAGCGGGTACTCCTACGAGCAGTACTTC
D gene: TRBD2
clone size: -
J gene: TRBJ2-7
V gene: TRBV3-1

CDR3 protein: CSASRRRSPYEQYF
CDR3 DNA: TGCAGTGCTTCACGAAGGAGGTCGCCCTACGAGCAGTACTTC
D gene: -
clone size: -
J gene: TRBJ2-7
V gene: TRBV20-1

CDR3 protein: CASSQGGASRGEQFF
CDR3 DNA: TGCGCCAGCAGCCAAGGAGGGGCTAGTCGGGGCGAGCAGTTCTTC
D gene: -
clone size: -
J gene: TRBJ2-1
V gene: TRBV4-3

CDR3 protein: CSARDHPEQPQHF
CDR3 DNA: TGCAGTGCTAGAGATCATCCGGAGCAGCCCCAGCATTTT
D gene: -
clone size: few
J gene: TRBJ1-5
V gene: TRBV20-1

CDR3 protein: CASSQDGSASGRGTEAFF
CDR3 DNA: TGCGCCAGCAGCCAAGATGGGTCGGCCTCCGGTAGGGGCACTGAAGCTTTCTTT
D gene: -
clone size: -
J gene: TRBJ1-1
V gene: TRBV4-3

CDR3 protein: CASSAGTSDRYTEAFF
CDR3 DNA: TGTGCCAGCAGCGCCGGGACCTCGGATCGGTACACTGAAGCTTTCTTT
D gene: -
clone size: once
J gene: TRBJ1-1
V gene: TRBV9

CDR3 protein: CASSFGQSSGANVLTF
CDR3 DNA: TGCGCCAGCAGCTTCGGACAGTCCTCTGGGGCCAACGTCCTGACTTTC
D gene: -
clone size: -
J gene: TRBJ2-6
V gene: TRBV5-1

CDR3 protein: CSLNSGGGKDTQYF
CDR3 DNA: TGCAGCCTTAATAGCGGGGGAGGAAAAGATACGCAGTATTTT
D gene: TRBD2
clone size: few
J gene: TRBJ2-3
V gene: TRBV20-1

CDR3 protein: CASTSSSGRNEKLFF
CDR3 DNA: TGTGCCAGCACCTCTTCCTCGGGGAGGAATGAAAAACTGTTTTTT
D gene: -
clone size: -
J gene: TRBJ1-4
V gene: TRBV7-9

CDR3 protein: CASSYGSTGSGYTF
CDR3 DNA: TGTGCCAGCAGTTACGGATCGACAGGGAGCGGCTACACCTTC
D gene: TRBD1
clone size: -
J gene: TRBJ1-2
V gene: TRBV6-5

CDR3 protein: CAWTPGQFYPAAQNIQYF
CDR3 DNA: TGTGCCTGGACTCCGGGACAGTTCTACCCGGCCGCACAAAACATTCAGTACTTC
D gene: TRBD1
clone size: -
J gene: TRBJ2-4
V gene: TRBV30

CDR3 protein: CASSQDRDSSYNEQFF
CDR3 DNA: TGTGCCAGCAGCCAAGATCGCGACAGTTCCTACAATGAGCAGTTCTTC
D gene: -
clone size: -
J gene: TRBJ2-1
V gene: TRBV3-1

CDR3 protein: CASSFSQGVTGELFF
CDR3 DNA: TGTGCCAGCAGTTTTAGCCAGGGGGTCACCGGGGAGCTGTTTTTT
D gene: TRBD1
clone size: few
J gene: TRBJ2-2
V gene: TRBV7-8

CDR3 protein: CSAVNRGRTEAFF
CDR3 DNA: TGCAGTGCAGTAAACAGGGGGCGAACTGAAGCTTTCTTT
D gene: TRBD1
clone size: -
J gene: TRBJ1-1
V gene: TRBV20-1

CDR3 protein: CSARPYGDGSYEQYF
CDR3 DNA: TGCAGTGCTAGACCCTACGGGGACGGATCCTACGAGCAGTACTTC
D gene: -
clone size: -
J gene: TRBJ2-7
V gene: TRBV20-1

CDR3 protein: CASSKGRGTNEKLFF
CDR3 DNA: TGTGCCAGCAGCAAGGGCAGGGGGACTAATGAAAAACTGTTTTTT
D gene: TRBD1
clone size: -
J gene: TRBJ1-4
V gene: TRBV7-6

CDR3 protein: CASSLKDEQYF
CDR3 DNA: TGCGCCAGCAGCTTGAAGGACGAGCAGTACTTC
D gene: -
clone size: few
J gene: TRBJ2-7
V gene: TRBV5-1

CDR3 protein: CSARGGGLLTYEQYF
CDR3 DNA: TGCAGTGCTAGAGGCGGGGGACTACTAACCTACGAGCAGTACTTC
D gene: TRBD2
clone size: -
J gene: TRBJ2-7
V gene: TRBV20-1

CDR3 protein: CASSLSPRGEQFF
CDR3 DNA: TGCGCCAGCAGCTTGTCGCCCCGGGGCGAGCAGTTCTTC
D gene: -
clone size: few
J gene: TRBJ2-1
V gene: TRBV5-1

CDR3 protein: CASAGSSGNTIYF
CDR3 DNA: TGTGCCAGCGCCGGAAGCTCTGGAAACACCATATATTTT
D gene: -
clone size: few
J gene: TRBJ1-3
V gene: TRBV2

CDR3 protein: CAISESRLPRSEGNEQYF
CDR3 DNA: TGTGCCATCAGTGAGTCACGGCTGCCGAGATCGGAGGGCAACGAGCAGTACTTC
D gene: -
clone size: few
J gene: TRBJ2-7
V gene: TRBV10-3

CDR3 protein: CASSQAPTSGTEDTQYF
CDR3 DNA: TGTGCCAGCAGCCAAGCCCCCACTAGCGGGACCGAAGATACGCAGTATTTT
D gene: TRBD2
clone size: -
J gene: TRBJ2-3
V gene: TRBV4-2

CDR3 protein: CSAQRGAHLDTQYF
CDR3 DNA: TGCAGTGCTCAGCGGGGGGCCCACCTAGATACGCAGTATTTT
D gene: TRBD2
clone size: few
J gene: TRBJ2-3
V gene: TRBV20-1

CDR3 protein: CASSTAEVYEQYF
CDR3 DNA: TGTGCCAGCAGCACAGCGGAAGTCTACGAGCAGTACTTC
D gene: -
clone size: once
J gene: TRBJ2-7
V gene: TRBV6-6

CDR3 protein: CASSSKGGGPPGELFF
CDR3 DNA: TGTGCCAGCAGCTCCAAGGGCGGGGGACCACCCGGGGAGCTGTTTTTT
D gene: TRBD2
clone size: -
J gene: TRBJ2-2
V gene: TRBV7-3

CDR3 protein: CATLKNGQGAVFF
CDR3 DNA: TGTGCTACACTGAAAAACGGCCAAGGGGCGGTTTTCTTT
D gene: -
clone size: -
J gene: TRBJ1-1
V gene: TRBV12-3/TRBV12-4

CDR3 protein: CSGLSSYNEQFF
CDR3 DNA: TGCAGCGGGTTAAGCTCCTACAATGAGCAGTTCTTC
D gene: -
clone size: -
J gene: TRBJ2-1
V gene: TRBV29-1